This T cell receptor beta chain was identified in a study of post-analysis software for immune sequencing data. About the study: The cohort encompassed relapsing-remitting, secondary progressive and progressive-relapsing multiple sclerosis disease courses. Overall study findings and caveats: For normalized Chao1 diversity, multiple sclerosis patients scored significantly lower than controls did. There were five TRBV segments more frequent in patients than controls, and TRBV5-6, TRBV5-1 and TRBV20-1 were among them. Samples prepared in the same batch strongly co-clustered by F measure.

The TCR beta cDNA libraries contained unique molecular identifiers. TCRdb fed the PCR reads into MiXCR, producing one record per CDR3 protein. The sample holds a few hundred thousand distinct CDR3 sequences, 36% seen once. The CDR3 contains 16 residues. Trimming shortened V by 4 bases and J by 7 bases, and 23 bases separated the two germline ends. The V gene's germline CDR1 is LGHNA and CDR2 YNFKEQ. Comment on this clonotype: What it binds is unknown. Without the conserved terminal phenylalanine or tryptophan, this CDR3 likely stems from a read error.

The rearrangement links TRBV4-2 to TRBJ2-7; the D gene is possibly TRBD2 (7 bases). This clonotype was obtained from a girl aged 5-17 years with multiple sclerosis. Sequenced material: blood. This chain's CDR3 is CASSREGGGFSNEQYS. In DNA, the CDR3 is TGTGCCAGCAGCCGGGAGGGGGGAGGGTTCTCCAATGAGCAGTACTCC.